What follows is one TCR beta chain and its context. It lacks a known antigen. No base qualities exist here, and no much larger clone lies one base off it. Participants in the prospective study were aged about 18 to 90 years, lived in approximately 26 United States geographic areas, and enrolled through a virtual design. To assign participants to cohorts, the prospective study relied on clinical history that participants themselves reported in a screening survey and a study questionnaire. For ImmuneRACE Cohort 3, a participant was defined as recovered based on two consecutive negative NP/OP PCR tests, clearance by a healthcare professional, or resolution of symptoms. Each participant in the prospective study had whole blood, serum and a nasopharyngeal or oropharyngeal swab collected by mobile phlebotomists. Additional blood draws and questionnaires over a 2-month period could optionally be provided by prospective study participants. Before DNA extraction, blood samples from the prospective study were shipped at room temperature or frozen.

Trimming costs V 4 bases and J 3 bases, and their ends lie 9 bases apart. Counted from cysteine to phenylalanine, this CDR3 has 13 amino acids. CDR3 DNA is the only sequence kept; it has 39 bases, read in frame from the first base. According to the germline V gene, CDR1 reads ENHRY and CDR2 reads SYGVKD. The sample originates from a study of blood T cell repertoires in COVID-19 (dated by TCRdb to about 2020). About the full investigation: Collaborator samples came from the United States, Italy and Spain and covered acute and convalescent phases of COVID-19. The material from the prospective study consisted of cDNA or gDNA derived from T cells, B-cell-depleted T cells, or PBMCs. Deeply sampled blood TCRbeta repertoires from subjects exposed to, actively infected with, or recovered from COVID-19 were included in the dataset. The repertoires were made available in a free public database intended to serve as a resource for research on the immune response to SARS-CoV-2. The samples were drawn from the first 160 participants of the ongoing ImmuneRACE study and from 950 to 1,500 subjects provided by 6 global collaborators. The sample metadata nearly always contained a de-identified subject ID, COVID-19 status, age in years and sex. HLA class I and class II types, where available, came from metadata supplied by the sample provider rather than from assay-based typing. What the study reported, not specific to this receptor: The quantity of clinical and demographic metadata differed by source and by participant and was supplied without curation.

The immunoSEQ Assay, a bias-controlled multiplex PCR, was used to amplify TCRbeta CDR3 regions from genomic DNA. As for the original processing: The number of nucleated cells in each sample was estimated from the amplification of reference gene primers within the assay. To quantify the absolute abundance of each unique TCRbeta CDR3 rearrangement, sequence reads were collapsed and filtered. For each sample, productive Simpson clonality was calculated as the square root of Simpson's diversity index over productive rearrangements. TCRdb's version of the immuneACCESS table is confined to in-frame rearrangements and falls short of the full clone set. An unresolved V gene accounts for under half of the shortfall where checked; the remainder is of unknown origin. V and J calls and clone size are those listed in that table; D and trimming were worked out from the DNA. The sample table contains about 200,000 clones; only one count was recorded for 87% of them. The top ten hold around 2.4% of the sample.

Material: PBMCs or T cells enriched from blood (not recorded which). This receptor chain uses TRBV10-3 and TRBJ1-1; the D gene is possibly TRBD1, with 5 bases matching. The sequence was obtained from a woman aged 25 to 39 who had recovered from COVID-19. CDR3 region: CAISVGGDTEAFF. The nucleotide sequence is given as TGTGCCATCAGTGTGGGGGGGGACACTGAAGCTTTCTTT.